The T cell receptor beta chain under discussion was sequenced for a study of cytomegalovirus exposure and HLA in healthy donors. Broader study findings: Later, an analysis found that TCR clusters from the first cohort tended to co-occur in the 120 or so validation repertoires. The listing of 150 to 200 TCR beta chains classed them as cytomegalovirus-associated. For cytomegalovirus status, the classifier reportedly gave diagnoses with high specificity and sensitivity.

A word on this clone: The antigen remains undetermined.

Measured with immunoSEQ multiplex PCR; TCRdb has only the in-frame clones, and not every one. The sample carries about 360,000 clones, 86% recorded once. Separate from the approximately 700-subject first cohort was the approximately 120-subject validation cohort, to which the donors belonged. The V gene's germline CDR1 is WSHSY and CDR2 SAAADI. This CDR3 is built from 13 residues. The ends were cut back, 1 base at V and 6 bases at J, with 7 bases in the middle. This receptor was identified in a woman aged 18-29 years in good health and CMV-seronegative. This chain connects TRBV10-2 to TRBJ1-5; D unclear. Sequencing used PBMCs. CDR3 nucleotide sequence: TGCGCCAGCAGTGAGTTTTCGGGTCAGCCCCAGCATTTT. Amino acid sequence: CASSEFSGQPQHF.